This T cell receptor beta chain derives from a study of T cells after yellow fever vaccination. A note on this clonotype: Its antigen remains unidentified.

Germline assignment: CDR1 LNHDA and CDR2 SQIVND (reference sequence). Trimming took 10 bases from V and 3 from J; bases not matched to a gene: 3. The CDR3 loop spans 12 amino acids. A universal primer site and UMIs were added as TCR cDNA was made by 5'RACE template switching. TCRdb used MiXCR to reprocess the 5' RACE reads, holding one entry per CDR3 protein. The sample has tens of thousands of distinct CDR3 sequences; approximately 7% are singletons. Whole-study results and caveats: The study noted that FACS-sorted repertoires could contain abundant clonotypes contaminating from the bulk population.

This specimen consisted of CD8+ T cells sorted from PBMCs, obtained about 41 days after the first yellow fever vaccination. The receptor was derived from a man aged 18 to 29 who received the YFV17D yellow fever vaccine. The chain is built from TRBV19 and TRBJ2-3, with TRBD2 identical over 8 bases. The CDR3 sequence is CATRGGTDTQYF. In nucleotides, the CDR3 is TGTGCCACCCGGGGGGGAACAGATACGCAGTATTTT.